This record concerns one T cell receptor beta chain sequence. Its antigen is still unknown. The data were obtained in a study of OX40 agonist ivuxolimab in advanced cancers. Broader study findings: Expansion of clones was among the lowest in partial responders at 0.1-3.0 mg/kg. In general, CD8+ T cells held more expanded clones than CD4+ did, on average.

There are 17 residues in the CDR3. V shed 0 bases, J shed 3 bases, and the junction held 11 bases outside the gene matches. From germline, CDR1 is SQVTM and CDR2 ANQGSEA. The assay was immunoSEQ multiplex PCR, and TCRdb's table has in-frame clones only and misses some. This table has around 16,000 clones, 70% to 90% appearing once. The material was CD4+ or CD8+ T cells sorted from blood, obtained in a trial of the OX40 agonist ivuxolimab. The clonotype comes from an adult with an advanced solid tumor such as melanoma, head and neck, liver or kidney cancer. This rearrangement joins TRBV29-1 to TRBJ2-1, with TRBD2 identical over 7 bases. DNA for the CDR3: TGCAGCGTTGAAGATCTTATTGCGGGAGTCGACTACAATGAGCAGTTCTTC. Encoded protein: CSVEDLIAGVDYNEQFF.